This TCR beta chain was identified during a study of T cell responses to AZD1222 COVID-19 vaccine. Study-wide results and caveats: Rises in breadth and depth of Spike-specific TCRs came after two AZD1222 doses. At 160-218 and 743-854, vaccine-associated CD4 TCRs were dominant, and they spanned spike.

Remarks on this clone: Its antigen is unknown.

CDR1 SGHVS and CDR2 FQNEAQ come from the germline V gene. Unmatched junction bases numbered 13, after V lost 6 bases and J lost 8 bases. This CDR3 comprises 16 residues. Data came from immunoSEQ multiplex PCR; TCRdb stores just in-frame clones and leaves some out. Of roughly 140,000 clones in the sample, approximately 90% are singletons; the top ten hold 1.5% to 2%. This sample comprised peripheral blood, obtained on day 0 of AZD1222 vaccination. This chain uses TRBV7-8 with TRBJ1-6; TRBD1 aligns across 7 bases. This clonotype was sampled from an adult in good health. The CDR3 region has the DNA TGTGCCAGCAGTCTCTCAGGGGGGGCATTACATTCACCCCTCCACTTT. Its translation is CASSLSGGALHSPLHF.